These T cell receptor beta chains were read from a single sample in a study of memory CD4+ T cells and cytomegalovirus serostatus. Profiling relied on immunoSEQ multiplex PCR, and the TCRdb table lists in-frame clones only, not all of them. The repertoire holds approximately 27,000 clones, with 76% as singletons. Sequences were obtained from memory CD4+ T cells from blood. These receptors were collected from an adult in good health and CMV-seronegative. Each CDR3 is given with its conserved first and last residue. A D gene is named only where the DNA matches it firmly. Clone size is given for some rows only: seen once, a few or many times, or a class if the clone is expanded.

v_gene	d_gene	abundance	j_gene	CDR3aa	CDR3nt
TRBV7-9	TRBD1	NA	TRBJ1-2	CAPETGTVLNGYTF	TGTGCCCCTGAGACCGGGACAGTTCTCAATGGCTACACCTTC
TRBV18	NA	NA	TRBJ1-1	CASSPRPGYEAFF	TGTGCCAGCTCACCACGCCCCGGGTATGAAGCTTTCTTT
TRBV7-7	NA	NA	TRBJ2-1	CASSLGPGQYNEQFF	TGTGCCAGCAGCTTAGGGCCCGGGCAGTACAATGAGCAGTTCTTC
TRBV2	TRBD2	NA	TRBJ2-2	CATEAGSATGELFF	TGTGCCACAGAAGCGGGGAGTGCGACCGGGGAGCTGTTTTTT
TRBV27	NA	NA	TRBJ2-3	CASSFLDTQYF	TGTGCCAGCAGTTTTTTAGATACGCAGTATTTT
TRBV6-1	NA	once	TRBJ1-2	CASSELGTTAFF	TGTGCCAGCAGTGAGTTGGGGACTACAGCCTTCTTC
TRBV6-6	TRBD1	NA	TRBJ2-5	CASTIGQGGSETQYF	TGTGCCAGCACAATAGGACAGGGAGGATCGGAGACCCAGTACTTC
TRBV6-1	NA	few	TRBJ2-2	CASRMISSTGELFF	TGTGCCAGCAGGATGATTTCTTCCACCGGGGAGCTGTTTTTT
TRBV28	NA	NA	TRBJ2-1	CASTGLHDEQFF	TGTGCCAGCACTGGGCTGCACGATGAGCAGTTCTTC
TRBV6-1	TRBD1	NA	TRBJ2-7	CASSERTGVPYEQYF	TGTGCCAGCAGTGAGCGGACAGGGGTACCCTACGAGCAGTACTTC
TRBV18	NA	NA	TRBJ1-1	CASSPRTLQTMNTEAFF	TGTGCCAGCTCACCCCGAACTCTACAAACGATGAACACTGAAGCTTTCTTT
TRBV19	NA	NA	TRBJ1-3	CASSSILQGSGNTIYF	TGTGCCAGTAGTTCAATACTACAGGGATCTGGAAACACCATATATTTT
TRBV29-1	NA	NA	TRBJ1-1	CSILRGGTEAFF	TGCAGCATACTCAGGGGTGGTACTGAAGCTTTCTTT
TRBV7-9	NA	NA	TRBJ2-5	CASRSGGGPPETQYF	TGTGCCAGCAGGTCAGGGGGGGGACCCCCAGAGACCCAGTACTTC
TRBV9	NA	once	TRBJ1-3	CASSTSRFTGNTIYF	TGTGCCAGCAGCACTAGCCGATTTACGGGAAACACCATATATTTT
TRBV7-9	NA	few	TRBJ1-1	CASRQQGNTEAFF	TGTGCCAGCAGACAACAGGGGAACACTGAAGCTTTCTTT
TRBV18	NA	NA	TRBJ2-7	CASSPRVDYSSYEQYF	TGTGCCAGCTCACCACGGGTGGACTATAGCTCCTACGAGCAGTACTTC
TRBV29-1	TRBD1	NA	TRBJ1-2	CSVVRELTGGGYTF	TGCAGCGTTGTTCGAGAGTTGACAGGGGGTGGCTACACCTTC
TRBV5-1	NA	NA	TRBJ1-3	CASSEGRGGLSGNTIYF	TGCGCCAGCAGCGAAGGACGTGGTGGTCTTTCTGGAAACACCATATATTTT
TRBV27	NA	once	TRBJ1-2	CASNSNYGYTF	TGTGCCAGCAATTCTAACTATGGCTACACCTTC
TRBV7-9	NA	medium-sized	TRBJ1-1	CASSPPAGTKNTEAFF	TGTGCCAGCAGCCCACCAGCCGGGACAAAGAACACTGAAGCTTTCTTT
TRBV11-2	NA	NA	TRBJ2-1	CASSPRDVRDEQFF	TGTGCCAGCAGCCCCCGGGACGTTAGGGATGAGCAGTTCTTC
TRBV28	TRBD1	NA	TRBJ2-7	CASSLAAGGRDEQYF	TGTGCCAGCAGTTTAGCGGCAGGGGGCCGGGACGAGCAGTACTTC
TRBV6-1	NA	once	TRBJ1-1	CASSPIAEAKAFF	TGTGCCAGCAGTCCAATTGCGGAGGCAAAAGCTTTCTTT
TRBV18	NA	once	TRBJ1-4	CASSPNTGLSTNEKLFF	TGTGCCAGCTCACCTAATACAGGCCTTTCAACTAATGAAAAACTGTTTTTT
TRBV5-1	TRBD2	NA	TRBJ2-2	CASSLLAGAYKNTGELFF	TGCGCCAGCAGCTTACTAGCGGGGGCCTACAAAAACACCGGGGAGCTGTTTTTT
TRBV10-3	NA	NA	TRBJ1-2	CAISGQTSNYGYTF	TGTGCCATCAGTGGACAGACCTCTAACTATGGCTACACCTTC
TRBV27	NA	NA	TRBJ1-4	CASKDRWRSGEKLFF	TGTGCCAGCAAAGATAGGTGGAGATCGGGAGAAAAACTGTTTTTT
TRBV5-1	TRBD2	NA	TRBJ2-1	CASSGGGTSYNEQFF	TGCGCCAGCAGCGGGGGGGGTACCTCCTACAATGAGCAGTTCTTC
TRBV5-4	TRBD1	NA	TRBJ2-1	CASSREGQGFREQFF	TGTGCCAGCAGCCGCGAGGGACAGGGCTTCAGGGAGCAGTTCTTC
TRBV19	TRBD2	NA	TRBJ2-5	CASSIRLAGAPQETQYF	TGTGCCAGTAGTATCCGACTAGCGGGGGCCCCACAAGAGACCCAGTACTTC
TRBV6-5	NA	NA	TRBJ2-7	CASSHLGEQYF	TGTGCCAGCAGCCATCTTGGCGAGCAGTACTTC
TRBV7-2	TRBD2	NA	TRBJ2-5	CASSTLAGGPETQYF	TGTGCCAGCAGCACCCTAGCGGGAGGGCCGGAGACCCAGTACTTC
TRBV20-1	NA	NA	TRBJ2-3	CSARLADTQYF	TGCAGTGCTAGACTGGCAGATACGCAGTATTTT
TRBV11-2	TRBD2	few	TRBJ2-1	CASSLVGTSGSGGGEQFF	TGTGCCAGCAGCTTAGTCGGGACTAGCGGGAGTGGGGGGGGTGAGCAGTTCTTC
TRBV19	NA	NA	TRBJ1-5	CASSTAKYQPQHF	TGTGCCAGTAGTACAGCGAAGTATCAGCCCCAGCATTTT
TRBV11-2	NA	NA	TRBJ1-5	CASSLVNNQPQHF	TGTGCCAGCAGCTTAGTAAACAATCAGCCCCAGCATTTT
TRBV10-3	TRBD2	NA	TRBJ2-1	CAISAWAGDSEQFF	TGTGCCATCAGTGCTTGGGCGGGAGACAGTGAGCAGTTCTTC
TRBV4-1	TRBD2	once	TRBJ2-3	CASSQDSSGGASSTDTQYF	TGCGCCAGCAGCCAAGATTCGAGCGGGGGGGCCTCGAGCACAGATACGCAGTATTTT
TRBV7-9	NA	once	TRBJ1-4	CASTTLPPGMREKLFF	TGTGCCAGCACCACCCTCCCCCCAGGAATGAGGGAAAAACTGTTTTTT
TRBV6-1	NA	once	TRBJ1-1	CASTKEGVGTEAFF	TGTGCCAGCACGAAAGAGGGGGTCGGCACTGAAGCTTTCTTT
TRBV7-2	TRBD2	few	TRBJ2-2	CASSLGLAGVTGELFF	TGTGCCAGCAGCTTAGGACTAGCGGGGGTCACCGGGGAGCTGTTTTTT
TRBV7-3	TRBD1	NA	TRBJ1-1	CASSVDRAAEAFF	TGTGCCAGCAGCGTCGACAGGGCCGCTGAAGCTTTCTTT
TRBV18	NA	NA	TRBJ1-4	CASSPGAGNEKLFF	TGTGCCAGCTCACCGGGGGCAGGAAATGAAAAACTGTTTTTT
TRBV14	NA	NA	TRBJ1-1	CASSQAGFGTEAFF	TGTGCCAGCAGCCAAGCGGGGTTTGGTACTGAAGCTTTCTTT
TRBV7-8	TRBD1	NA	TRBJ2-5	CASSTKRTGATWGSYTQYF	TGTGCCAGCAGCACGAAGAGGACAGGTGCTACTTGGGGTTCCTACACCCAGTACTTC
TRBV18	NA	NA	TRBJ2-7	CASSPGLVETEQYF	TGTGCCAGCTCACCAGGGTTAGTGGAAACCGAGCAGTACTTC
TRBV5-1	NA	NA	TRBJ1-2	CASSLVGLSNGYTF	TGCGCCAGCAGCTTAGTGGGACTTTCCAATGGCTACACCTTC
TRBV6-1	NA	NA	TRBJ1-5	CASSATITADQPQHF	TGTGCCAGCAGTGCTACAATTACAGCTGATCAGCCCCAGCATTTT
TRBV5-4	NA	NA	TRBJ2-3	CASSLSTDTQYF	TGTGCCAGCAGCTTGTCAACAGATACGCAGTATTTT
TRBV28	NA	few	TRBJ1-5	CASTWGRNQPQHF	TGTGCCAGCACCTGGGGCAGAAATCAGCCCCAGCATTTT
TRBV5-4	NA	NA	TRBJ1-2	CASSLDKYGYTF	TGTGCCAGCAGCTTGGACAAGTATGGCTACACCTTC
TRBV7-2	TRBD2	few	TRBJ2-5	CASSLKGGGLGAQYF	TGTGCCAGCAGCTTAAAAGGCGGGGGACTAGGAGCCCAGTACTTC
TRBV18	TRBD2	NA	TRBJ2-1	CASSSGLAGADEQFF	TGTGCCAGCTCATCGGGACTAGCGGGAGCGGATGAGCAGTTCTTC
TRBV6-6	NA	NA	TRBJ2-7	CASSGGDFLSSEQYF	TGTGCCAGCAGTGGAGGGGATTTTCTCAGCTCCGAGCAGTACTTC
TRBV7-2	NA	NA	TRBJ2-1	CASRDQSSYNEQFF	TGTGCCAGCAGGGACCAGTCCTCCTACAATGAGCAGTTCTTC
TRBV2	NA	NA	TRBJ1-3	CASNPTTSGNTIYF	TGTGCCAGCAACCCGACAACCTCTGGAAACACCATATATTTT
TRBV6-1	NA	NA	TRBJ1-5	CASSPQDLGGQPQHF	TGTGCCAGCAGTCCACAGGATTTAGGGGGTCAGCCCCAGCATTTT
TRBV9	NA	NA	TRBJ1-4	CASSVATELNEKLFF	TGTGCCAGCAGCGTAGCTACGGAGCTTAATGAAAAACTGTTTTTT